The sequence of this T cell receptor beta chain was determined in a study of blood T cell repertoires in COVID-19. Study-wide background: Material from acute and convalescent COVID-19 was sourced from the United States, Italy and Spain.

Germline loops: CDR1 DFQATT, CDR2 SNEGSKA (reference sequence). V gave up 2 bases and J gave up 6 bases, with 7 bases separating them. The CDR3 runs to 11 residues. Adults between roughly 18 and 95 years of age took part from about two dozen US areas. Participant-given clinical history determined each cohort assignment. How the authors handled the data: Cell counts per sample came from amplifying reference gene primers. The protocol was immunoSEQ multiplex PCR, while the TCRdb copy is restricted to in-frame clones and leaves out a portion. V, J and clone size were drawn from that table, and D and trimming were deduced from the DNA. The sample holds about 370,000 clones, approximately 90% seen once.

The chain recombines TRBV20-1 with TRBJ1-2; D perhaps matches TRBD1 (5 bases). The TCR sequence derives from a man in his late teens or twenties who had recovered from COVID-19. Sequencing input: PBMCs or T cells enriched from blood (not recorded which). CDR3 amino acids: CSARRGNGYTF. The CDR3 nucleotides read TGCAGTGCTAGACGGGGGAATGGCTACACCTTC.